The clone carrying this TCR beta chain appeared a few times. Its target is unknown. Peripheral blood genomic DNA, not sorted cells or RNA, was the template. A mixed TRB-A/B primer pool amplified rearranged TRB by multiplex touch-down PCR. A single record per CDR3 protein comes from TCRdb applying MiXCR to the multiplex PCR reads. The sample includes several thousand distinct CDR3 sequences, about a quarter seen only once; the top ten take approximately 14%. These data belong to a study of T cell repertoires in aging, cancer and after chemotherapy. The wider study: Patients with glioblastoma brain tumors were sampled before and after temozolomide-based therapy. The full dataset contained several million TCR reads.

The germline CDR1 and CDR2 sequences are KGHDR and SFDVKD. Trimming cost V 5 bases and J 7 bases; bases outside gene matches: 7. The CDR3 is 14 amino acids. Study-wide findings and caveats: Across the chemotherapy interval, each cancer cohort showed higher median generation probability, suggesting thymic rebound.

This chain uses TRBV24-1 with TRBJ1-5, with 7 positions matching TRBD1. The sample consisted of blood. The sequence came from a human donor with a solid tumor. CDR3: CATSASTGNQPQHF. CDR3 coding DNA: TGTGCCACCAGTGCATCGACAGGGAACCAGCCCCAGCATTTT.